The rows below give T cell receptor beta chains drawn from one sample of a study of T-cell memory formation after mild COVID-19. One entry per CDR3 protein, called by TCRdb with MiXCR from the 5' RACE reads. The repertoire includes 250,000 to 300,000 distinct CDR3 sequences, around 15% of them detected once, and approximately 23% sits in the top ten. Sequenced: PBMCs or a T cell subset sorted from them (not recorded which). The receptors here all came from a man in his late teens or twenties who had mild COVID-19 (a few samples of this study predate the infection). Cell type and time point are not known. Both conserved end residues are trimmed from each CDR3. The order of the fields is CDR3 length, V gene, J gene, clone size, CDR3 protein. The size entry is marked missing in some rows and otherwise reads once, few, many or a size class.

length: 12
V: TRBV6-5
J: TRBJ1-2
size: .
CDR3: ASSYSSRNYGYT

length: 14
V: TRBV29-1
J: TRBJ2-2
size: many
CDR3: SVEDLAAPNTGELF

length: 12
V: TRBV7-2
J: TRBJ2-3
size: .
CDR3: ASSSFSSTDTQY

length: 12
V: TRBV12-3/TRBV12-4
J: TRBJ2-5
size: .
CDR3: ASRTGIGGETQY

length: 12
V: TRBV20-1
J: TRBJ2-3
size: .
CDR3: SARGTGYADTQY

length: 11
V: TRBV4-1
J: TRBJ1-5
size: .
CDR3: ASSLLLDQPQH

length: 12
V: TRBV7-9
J: TRBJ1-5
size: .
CDR3: ASSLADGNQPQH

length: 11
V: TRBV6-1
J: TRBJ2-5
size: few
CDR3: ASSEAQGETQY

length: 16
V: TRBV7-2
J: TRBJ2-5
size: .
CDR3: ASSSSSGVAGGHETQY

length: 11
V: TRBV7-8
J: TRBJ1-1
size: few
CDR3: ASSLATGTEAF

length: 13
V: TRBV19
J: TRBJ2-7
size: .
CDR3: ASPFEETGSYEQY

length: 15
V: TRBV6-2/TRBV6-3
J: TRBJ2-2
size: few
CDR3: ASRSPPLGAATGELF

length: 13
V: TRBV16
J: TRBJ2-1
size: few
CDR3: ASSRFKTGGNEQF

length: 11
V: TRBV2
J: TRBJ2-1
size: .
CDR3: ASSRTRSGEQF

length: 12
V: TRBV4-1
J: TRBJ1-5
size: .
CDR3: ASSHQGSRQAQH

length: 16
V: TRBV4-3
J: TRBJ2-2
size: .
CDR3: ASSRAGTSGVITGELF

length: 10
V: TRBV7-9
J: TRBJ2-3
size: few
CDR3: ASRPAGDTQY

length: 13
V: TRBV7-9
J: TRBJ2-5
size: .
CDR3: ASSQMGRGRETQY

length: 13
V: TRBV7-3
J: TRBJ1-5
size: few
CDR3: ASIVWGRVNQPQH

length: 10
V: TRBV19
J: TRBJ1-4
size: .
CDR3: ATAPSNEKLF

length: 12
V: TRBV6-2/TRBV6-3
J: TRBJ2-3
size: .
CDR3: ASSYSGGMDTQY

length: 11
V: TRBV6-4
J: TRBJ1-5
size: few
CDR3: ASSEQGGQPQH

length: 14
V: TRBV4-2
J: TRBJ2-2
size: many
CDR3: ASSPREGVNTGELF

length: 15
V: TRBV20-1
J: TRBJ2-3
size: many
CDR3: SAAGLGTGGRRDTQY

length: 12
V: TRBV5-1
J: TRBJ2-7
size: few
CDR3: ASSDSGDAYEQY

length: 13
V: TRBV7-8
J: TRBJ2-3
size: .
CDR3: ASSLEVEGLPLLY

length: 11
V: TRBV20-1
J: TRBJ2-7
size: .
CDR3: SIPRDGSYEQY

length: 11
V: TRBV15
J: TRBJ1-4
size: few
CDR3: ATSRDGDEKLF

length: 12
V: TRBV7-9
J: TRBJ1-2
size: few
CDR3: ASSLATGGYGYT

length: 13
V: TRBV20-1
J: TRBJ2-6
size: .
CDR3: SARAVGAGANVLT

length: 15
V: TRBV18
J: TRBJ2-1
size: .
CDR3: ASSPLSLLAGWYEQF

length: 12
V: TRBV12-3/TRBV12-4
J: TRBJ1-1
size: many
CDR3: ASSFGGGGTEAF

length: 10
V: TRBV6-2/TRBV6-3
J: TRBJ1-2
size: many
CDR3: ASQRSHYGYT

length: 13
V: TRBV24-1
J: TRBJ1-5
size: few
CDR3: ATSETDDSNQPQH

length: 12
V: TRBV6-6
J: TRBJ2-7
size: few
CDR3: ASHAGGADYEQY

length: 12
V: TRBV6-1
J: TRBJ1-6
size: few
CDR3: ASSEQYYNSPLH

length: 12
V: TRBV7-2
J: TRBJ2-6
size: few
CDR3: ASSLQGAANVLT

length: 15
V: TRBV4-2
J: TRBJ1-2
size: .
CDR3: ASSQDHVFLGGVGYT

length: 12
V: TRBV7-2
J: TRBJ2-5
size: .
CDR3: ASSRGQSQETQY

length: 14
V: TRBV4-1
J: TRBJ2-7
size: many
CDR3: ASSRDRTSGGVEQY

length: 11
V: TRBV5-6
J: TRBJ2-3
size: .
CDR3: ASSFEIRDTQY

length: 10
V: TRBV20-1
J: TRBJ2-7
size: many
CDR3: SASYNSYEQY

length: 12
V: TRBV7-9
J: TRBJ1-5
size: few
CDR3: ASSLTAPNQPQH

length: 12
V: TRBV5-1
J: TRBJ2-2
size: few
CDR3: ASRRTGDTGELF

length: 9
V: TRBV18
J: TRBJ2-1
size: few
CDR3: ASSPGTRGF

length: 11
V: TRBV5-1
J: TRBJ1-1
size: many
CDR3: ASSLVRGTEAF

length: 10
V: TRBV10-3
J: TRBJ2-7
size: few
CDR3: ATAGQGYEQY

length: 15
V: TRBV6-6
J: TRBJ1-5
size: few
CDR3: ASRPGQGAYSNQPQH

length: 13
V: TRBV5-1
J: TRBJ2-3
size: .
CDR3: ASSLVSLGTDTQY

length: 13
V: TRBV11-3
J: TRBJ2-2
size: .
CDR3: ASSLAGPGPGELF

length: 12
V: TRBV6-2/TRBV6-3
J: TRBJ1-2
size: few
CDR3: ASRPGQTLYGYT

length: 12
V: TRBV7-6
J: TRBJ2-5
size: .
CDR3: ASSPEDPQETQY

length: 11
V: TRBV2
J: TRBJ2-1
size: few
CDR3: ASRSSGYNEQF